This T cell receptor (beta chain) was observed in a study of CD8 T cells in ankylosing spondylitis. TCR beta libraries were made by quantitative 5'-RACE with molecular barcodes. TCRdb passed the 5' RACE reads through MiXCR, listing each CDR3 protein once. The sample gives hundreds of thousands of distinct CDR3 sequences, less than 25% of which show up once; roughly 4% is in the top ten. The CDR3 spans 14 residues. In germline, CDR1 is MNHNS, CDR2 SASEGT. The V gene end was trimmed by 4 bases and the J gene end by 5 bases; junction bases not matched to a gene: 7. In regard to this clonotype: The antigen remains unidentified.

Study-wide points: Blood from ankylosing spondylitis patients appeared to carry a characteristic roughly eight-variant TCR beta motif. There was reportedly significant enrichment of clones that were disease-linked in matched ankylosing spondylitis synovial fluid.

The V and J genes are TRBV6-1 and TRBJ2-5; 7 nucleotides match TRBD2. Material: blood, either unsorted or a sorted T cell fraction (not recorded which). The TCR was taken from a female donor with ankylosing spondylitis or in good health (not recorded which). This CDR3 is CASSAAGVSETQYF. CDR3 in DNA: TGTGCCAGCAGTGCGGCGGGAGTTTCGGAGACCCAGTACTTC.